Listed here are 29 T cell receptor beta chains from one sample, sequenced in a study of metastatic and nonmetastatic thyroid tumors. Every patient underwent thyroid surgery untreated. TCRdb re-clonotyped the PCR reads via MiXCR. The table shows about 26,000 clones, with around a quarter occurring only once. The sample was blood. The receptors were gathered from a female donor with papillary thyroid cancer or a benign thyroid nodule (not recorded which). Some clones in this sample may be carry-over from other donors' samples.

This clone was seen many times. The chain is built from TRBV18 and TRBJ2-7; D may be TRBD2 (6 bases). This CDR3 spans 15 amino acids. Trimming shortened V by 6 bases and J by 4 bases, and 19 bases separated the two germline ends. The germline V gene encodes CDR1 KGHSH and CDR2 LQKENI. The CDR3: CASSGGAGTTYEQYF. CDR3 nucleotide sequence: TGTGCCAGCTCCGGAGGGGCAGGGACCACTTACGAGCAGTACTTC.

This clone was picked up a small number of times. The CDR3 DNA reads as TGTGCCAGCAGCCCCACGGCAAGCTCCTACAATGAGCAGTTCTTC. It codes for CASSPTASSYNEQFF. This chain connects TRBV11-2 to TRBJ2-1, with D uncertain. CDR3 length equals 15 residues. The V end lost 5 bases, the J end lost 0 bases, and 11 bases lay between the germline ends. CDR1 and CDR2 (germline): SGHAT, FQNNGV.

The sample holds many counts of this clone. The chain combines TRBV19 with TRBJ1-4; D is possibly TRBD1 (6 bases). The CDR3 extends over 15 amino acids. Per germline, CDR1 LNHDA and CDR2 SQIVND (reference sequence). V lost 3 bases and J 3 bases, leaving 11 bases between the germline ends. CDR3 bases: TGTGCCAGTAGTATGGGGGGCTTTTCTAATGAAAAACTGTTTTTT. Residues: CASSMGGFSNEKLFF.

The table lists this clone with a few counts. This chain joins TRBV20-1 and TRBJ1-1; tentative D call: TRBD1 (6 bases). Looked up from germline, CDR1 is DFQATT and CDR2 is SNEGSKA (reference sequence). The CDR3 length is 12 residues. V was clipped by 6 bases and J by 8 bases, with 16 bases between them. CDR3 nucleotide sequence: TGCAGTGCCACCCCGAGTGGGACAGAAGCTTTCTTT. Protein sequence: CSATPSGTEAFF.

A remark on this clone: One end of the junction is discordant with germline, which a read error may explain. The rearrangement uses TRBV7-9 and TRBJ1-1; the match to TRBD1 covers 9 bases. This CDR3 spans 13 amino acids. Per the germline V gene, CDR1 is SEHNR and CDR2 is FQNEAQ (reference sequence). Here the CDR3 reads CASKGQGNTEASF. Here the CDR3 DNA reads TGTGCCAGCAAAGGACAGGGGAACACTGAAGCTTCCTTT.

This clone showed up many times. The chain has TRBV6-4 and TRBJ2-3; weak D call: TRBD1 (6 bases). Trimming cost V 2 bases and J 0 bases, with 6 bases left between them. Germline assignment: CDR1 MRHNA and CDR2 SNTAGT. The CDR3 is made up of 14 amino acids. The CDR3 sequence: CASSDRGSTDTQYF. The CDR3 DNA is TGTGCCAGCAGTGACAGGGGGAGCACAGATACGCAGTATTTT.

This clone is medium-sized. The chain is built from TRBV20-1 and TRBJ2-3, with D uncertain. The CDR3 is made up of 12 amino acids. V lost 1 base, J lost 5 bases, and 7 bases lay in between. Germline V lookup: CDR1 DFQATT, CDR2 SNEGSKA (reference sequence). As DNA, the CDR3 is TGCAGTGCTAGAGCCCCAGGAGATACGCAGTATTTT. This encodes CSARAPGDTQYF.

This clone has ten or more counts. One base away lies a much larger clone, so this may be a sequencing read error. J is TRBJ1-4 and V is TRBV2; weak D call: TRBD1 (5 bases). CDR3 length equals 21 residues. Germline-derived CDR1 and CDR2 are SNHLY and FYNNEI. V was pared by 8 bases and J by 0 bases, with 31 bases between. For the CDR3, the DNA is TGTGCCAGCGAGCCAACGTGGTGGGACCGGGGATTTCGAGCAACTAATGAAAAACTGTTTTTT. Translating it yields CASEPTWWDRGFRATNEKLFF.

The sample holds a few counts of this clone. The V call is TRBV20-1, the J call TRBJ1-2; 11 bases map to TRBD1. The germline V gene encodes CDR1 DFQATT and CDR2 SNEGSKA (reference sequence). This CDR3 comprises 13 residues. J lost 8 bases, V lost 6 bases, and 8 bases had no gene match. CDR3 DNA sequence: TGCAGTGCGCGGACAGGGGGCGATGAGGGCTACACCTTC. Translation: CSARTGGDEGYTF.

The V and J genes are TRBV20-1 and TRBJ1-5; D perhaps matches TRBD1 (5 bases). The length of the CDR3 is 13 residues. From germline, CDR1 is DFQATT and CDR2 SNEGSKA (reference sequence). Trimming took off 3 bases at V and 5 bases at J, with 11 bases between the two ends. CDR3 protein: CSARDKNHQPQHF. The DNA for the CDR3 is TGCAGTGCTAGGGACAAAAACCATCAGCCCCAGCATTTT.

This clone is deemed medium-sized. The rearrangement links TRBV7-3 to TRBJ1-2; no definite D call. Deletions cut 2 bases from V and 6 bases from J, with 7 bases between. There are 12 residues in the CDR3. CDR1 is SGHTA and CDR2 is FQGTGA in the germline V gene. The CDR3 bases are TGTGCCAGCAGCTTAGGGTCTGATGGCTACACCTTC. Translating it yields CASSLGSDGYTF.

This chain connects TRBV3-1 to TRBJ1-2, with TRBD1 matching 9 bases. J gave up 5 bases and V 8 bases, and 3 bases lay outside the gene matches. Germline V gene lookup returns CDR1 LGHDT and CDR2 YNNKEL (reference sequence). The CDR3 covers 12 residues. CDR3 amino acids: CASGQGIYGYTF. Written as DNA, the CDR3 is TGTGCCAGCGGACAGGGGATATATGGCTACACCTTC.

This clone is deemed medium-sized. The genes are TRBV30 and TRBJ1-5; D remains ambiguous. The CDR3 is made up of 14 amino acids. Germline V gene data show CDR1 as GTSNPN and CDR2 as SVGIG (reference sequence). Trimming removed 1 base at V and 4 bases at J, with 11 bases between. CDR3 in amino acids: CAWSDVLINQPQHF. The CDR3 region has the DNA TGTGCCTGGAGTGACGTCTTGATAAATCAGCCCCAGCATTTT.

The genes are TRBV9 and TRBJ1-2; 7 bases are a match to TRBD1. The ends lost 3 bases at V and 5 bases at J; junction bases unmatched: 7. The CDR3 has 14 residues. Germline lookup yields CDR1 SGDLS and CDR2 YYNGEE. For the CDR3, the DNA is TGTGCCAGCAGCGGACGACAGGGACCTTATGGCTACACCTTC. Amino acid sequence: CASSGRQGPYGYTF.

The table lists this clone with many counts. It is likely a read error, because the conserved phenylalanine at the end of the CDR3 is missing. This rearrangement joins TRBV6-5 to TRBJ1-2, with unresolved D. V was shortened by 0 bases and J by 5 bases, with 16 bases between the two germline ends. CDR3 length: 16 residues. The V gene's germline CDR1 is MNHEY and CDR2 SVGAGI. CDR3 amino acids: CASSYSSTVSLYGYTL. CDR3 coding DNA: TGTGCCAGCAGTTACTCATCGACCGTCTCCCTTTATGGCTACACCCTC.

This clone was recorded at least ten times. The gene calls are TRBV20-1 and TRBJ2-5; tentative D call: TRBD2 (6 bases). Germline CDR1 and CDR2: DFQATT and SNEGSKA (reference sequence). Trimming took off 7 bases at V and 5 bases at J, with 17 bases between the two ends. This CDR3 is built from 13 residues. The DNA of the CDR3 is TGCAGTGGCACAAAGGGGCTAGCGGAGACCCAGTACTTC. Amino acids: CSGTKGLAETQYF.

There are many counts of this clone. J is TRBJ2-7 and V is TRBV11-1; 9 nucleotides agree with TRBD1. The CDR3 consists of 14 residues. Germline trimming cut 3 bases from V and 7 bases from J; bases unmatched to any gene: 7. Germline assignment: CDR1 SGHAT and CDR2 FQDESV (reference sequence). The CDR3 DNA sequence: TGTGCCAGCAGCTTCGGGACAGGGTTACAAGAGCAGTACTTC. This gives the protein CASSFGTGLQEQYF.

This clone was seen many times. Other DNA sequences within the sample encode an identical CDR3. The rearrangement uses TRBV9 and TRBJ2-5, with D possibly TRBD2 on 5 matching bases. V gave up 0 bases and J gave up 4 bases, with 13 bases separating them. Germline lookup yields CDR1 SGDLS and CDR2 YYNGEE. The CDR3 runs 15 residues. The CDR3 region is CASSVAKGSPETQYF. In DNA, the CDR3 is TGTGCCAGCAGCGTAGCCAAAGGGAGCCCAGAGACCCAGTACTTC.

This clone was observed a few times. The chain has TRBV6-1 and TRBJ1-2; D unclear. Trimming took 5 bases from V and 4 from J, leaving 17 bases between them. CDR1 and CDR2 from the germline V gene are MNHNS and SASEGT. The length of the CDR3 is 15 residues. The CDR3 DNA follows: TGTGCCAGCAGTCTCTATAACACTTGTGTCTATGGCTACACCTTC. Its protein is CASSLYNTCVYGYTF.

This clone was seen repeatedly, ten times or more. The chain carries TRBV11-2 and TRBJ1-5, with D unclear. Trimming removed 3 bases from V and 3 bases from J, with 6 bases in between. CDR1 is SGHAT and CDR2 is FQNNGV in the germline V gene. This CDR3 spans 13 amino acids. The CDR3 DNA follows: TGTGCCAGCAGCTTCCTGATCAATCAGCCCCAGCATTTT. Its protein is CASSFLINQPQHF.

The V call is TRBV12-3 or TRBV12-4, the J call TRBJ2-7; D perhaps matches TRBD2 (5 bases). Trimming cost V 1 base and J 7 bases, with 11 bases left between them. The CDR3 sequence is 13 residues long. The DNA for the CDR3 is TGTGCCAGCAGTTTAGGCGTAGAGGGAGAGCAGTACGTC. This gives the protein CASSLGVEGEQYV.

The rearrangement uses TRBV5-4 and TRBJ2-3; TRBD1 aligns across 8 bases. V lost 4 bases, J lost 2 bases, and 3 bases stayed unmatched. Germline CDR1 reads SGHNT; CDR2 reads YYREEE (reference sequence). The CDR3 is 14 amino acids. CDR3 DNA: TGTGCCAGCAGCCCGGGACAGGCCACAGATACGCAGTATTTT. This encodes CASSPGQATDTQYF.

The sample holds many counts of this clone. The chain uses TRBV19 and TRBJ1-4, with D possibly matching TRBD1 (5 bases). Between the trimmed V and J ends, which lost 3 bases and 8 bases, there was a span of 10 bases. CDR1 is LNHDA and CDR2 is SQIVND in the germline V gene (reference sequence). The CDR3 contains 13 residues. The CDR3 here is CASSISGKEKLFF. In DNA, the CDR3 is TGTGCCAGTAGTATTTCAGGGAAGGAAAAACTGTTTTTT.

This clone has ten or more counts. This chain uses TRBV28 with TRBJ2-5; 7 nucleotides align to TRBD1. Looked up from germline, CDR1 is MDHEN and CDR2 is SYDVKM. This CDR3 is 12 amino acids long. V was clipped by 7 bases and J by 3 bases; unmatched bases: 2. The CDR3 region is CASMTGKETQYF. The CDR3 region has the DNA TGTGCCAGCATGACAGGGAAAGAGACCCAGTACTTC.

The DNA for the CDR3 is TGCGCCAGCAGCCAAGCCGGGACAGGGAAATACGAGCAGTACTTC. It translates to CASSQAGTGKYEQYF. V is TRBV4-1 and J is TRBJ2-7; the match to TRBD1 covers 9 bases. Germline CDR1 is MGHRA and CDR2 is YSYEKL. V was clipped by 1 base and J by 4 bases; unmatched bases: 5. CDR3 size: 15 residues.

This clone is termed medium-sized. This rearrangement joins TRBV2 to TRBJ1-5, with D possibly matching TRBD1 (5 bases). Germline CDR1 SNHLY, CDR2 FYNNEI. V was cut by 1 base and J by 5 bases, with 9 bases left in between. The CDR3 runs 14 residues. CDR3: CASSEGTPDQPQHF. In DNA, the CDR3 is TGTGCCAGCAGTGAAGGGACACCCGATCAGCCCCAGCATTTT.

This clone was picked up many times. The chain couples TRBV3-1 to TRBJ2-5; D could derive from TRBD1 or TRBD2 (5 bases each). The CDR3 runs 15 residues. Germline-derived CDR1 and CDR2 are LGHDT and YNNKEL (reference sequence). Trimming shortened V by 5 bases and J by 2 bases, and 15 bases separated the two germline ends. CDR3 coding DNA: TGTGCCAGCAGCTCTATTCCGGGGCCTCAAGAGACCCAGTACTTC. Its protein is CASSSIPGPQETQYF.

The chain uses TRBV5-1 and TRBJ2-7; 8 bases map to TRBD2. This CDR3 comprises 16 residues. Germline CDR1 reads SGHRS; CDR2 reads YFSETQ. V dropped 4 bases and J dropped 3; count of bases not matched to a gene: 12. The CDR3 spells CASSPAGGGSYYEQYF. The CDR3 nucleotides are TGCGCCAGCAGCCCTGCGGGGGGCGGGAGTTACTACGAGCAGTACTTC.

The chain has TRBV14 and TRBJ2-7; D gene ambiguous. Deletions cut 1 base from V and 0 bases from J, with 10 bases between. Germline V gene data show CDR1 as SGHDN and CDR2 as FVKESK. There are 15 residues in the CDR3. The CDR3 is CASSQGYVLSYEQYF. CDR3 coding DNA: TGTGCCAGCAGCCAAGGATACGTACTCTCCTACGAGCAGTACTTC.